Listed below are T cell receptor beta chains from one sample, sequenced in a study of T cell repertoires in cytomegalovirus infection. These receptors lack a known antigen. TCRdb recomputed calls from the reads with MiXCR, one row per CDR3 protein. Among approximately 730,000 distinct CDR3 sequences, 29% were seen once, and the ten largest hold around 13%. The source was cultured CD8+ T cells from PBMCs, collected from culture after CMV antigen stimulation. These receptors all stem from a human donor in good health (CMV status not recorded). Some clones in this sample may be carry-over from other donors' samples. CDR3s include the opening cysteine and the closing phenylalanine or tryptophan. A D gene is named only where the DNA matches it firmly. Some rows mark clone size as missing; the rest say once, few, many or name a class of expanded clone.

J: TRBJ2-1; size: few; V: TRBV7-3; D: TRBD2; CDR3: CASSAPGLAGGREQFF; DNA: TGTGCCAGCAGCGCTCCGGGACTAGCGGGGGGACGGGAGCAGTTCTTC
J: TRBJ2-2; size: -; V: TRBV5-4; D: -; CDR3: CASSSRLGGELFF; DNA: TGTGCCAGCAGCTCCAGACTAGGCGGGGAGCTGTTTTTT
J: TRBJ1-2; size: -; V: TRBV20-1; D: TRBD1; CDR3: CSARVWEKDRGLRSDYGYTF; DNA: TGCAGTGCTAGAGTTTGGGAGAAGGACAGGGGGCTTCGGAGCGACTATGGCTACACCTTC
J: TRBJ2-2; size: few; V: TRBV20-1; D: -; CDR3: CSARDLTGRPGELFF; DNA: TGCAGTGCTAGAGATTTGACAGGGAGGCCCGGGGAGCTGTTTTTT
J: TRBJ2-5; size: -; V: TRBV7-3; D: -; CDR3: CASSLGYTFAETQYF; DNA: TGTGCCAGCAGCTTAGGGTACACGTTCGCGGAGACCCAGTACTTC
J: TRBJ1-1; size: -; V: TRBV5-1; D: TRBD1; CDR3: CASSTRQGTEAGGAFF; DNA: TGCGCCAGCAGCACCAGACAGGGAACGGAGGCAGGCGGAGCTTTCTTT
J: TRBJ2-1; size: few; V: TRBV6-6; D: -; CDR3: CASVGNEQFF; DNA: TGTGCCAGCGTGGGCAATGAGCAGTTCTTC
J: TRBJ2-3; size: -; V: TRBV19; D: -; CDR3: CASSRDRLITSTDTQYF; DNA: TGTGCCAGTAGTCGCGACAGACTGATTACTAGCACAGATACGCAGTATTTT
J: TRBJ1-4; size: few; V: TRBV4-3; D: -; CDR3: CASSQDSAGAREKLFF; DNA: TGCGCCAGCAGCCAAGATTCAGCGGGGGCGCGGGAAAAACTGTTTTTT
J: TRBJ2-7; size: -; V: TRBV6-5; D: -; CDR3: CASSYSAGADYEQYF; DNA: TGTGCCAGCAGTTACTCGGCAGGGGCGGACTACGAGCAGTACTTC
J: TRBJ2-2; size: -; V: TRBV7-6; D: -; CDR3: CASSLAGFGTGELFF; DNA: TGTGCCAGCAGCTTAGCAGGGTTTGGCACCGGGGAGCTGTTTTTT
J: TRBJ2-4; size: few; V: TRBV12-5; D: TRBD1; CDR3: CASGSGQGGSKNIQYF; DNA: TGTGCTAGTGGTTCGGGACAGGGTGGGTCCAAAAACATTCAGTACTTC
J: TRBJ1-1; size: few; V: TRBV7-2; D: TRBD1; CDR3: CASSPGTVEGAFF; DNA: TGTGCCAGCAGCCCCGGGACAGTGGAAGGAGCTTTCTTT
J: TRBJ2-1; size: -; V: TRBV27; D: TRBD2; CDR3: CASTLAGTYNEQFF; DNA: TGTGCCAGCACCCTAGCGGGGACATACAATGAGCAGTTCTTC
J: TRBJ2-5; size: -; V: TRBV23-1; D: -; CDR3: CASSQWLGSQETQYF; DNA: TGCGCCAGCAGTCAATGGTTAGGATCTCAAGAGACCCAGTACTTC
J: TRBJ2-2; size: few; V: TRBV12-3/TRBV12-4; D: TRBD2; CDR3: CASSWALAGQTGELFF; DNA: TGTGCCAGCAGTTGGGCACTAGCGGGGCAAACCGGGGAGCTGTTTTTT